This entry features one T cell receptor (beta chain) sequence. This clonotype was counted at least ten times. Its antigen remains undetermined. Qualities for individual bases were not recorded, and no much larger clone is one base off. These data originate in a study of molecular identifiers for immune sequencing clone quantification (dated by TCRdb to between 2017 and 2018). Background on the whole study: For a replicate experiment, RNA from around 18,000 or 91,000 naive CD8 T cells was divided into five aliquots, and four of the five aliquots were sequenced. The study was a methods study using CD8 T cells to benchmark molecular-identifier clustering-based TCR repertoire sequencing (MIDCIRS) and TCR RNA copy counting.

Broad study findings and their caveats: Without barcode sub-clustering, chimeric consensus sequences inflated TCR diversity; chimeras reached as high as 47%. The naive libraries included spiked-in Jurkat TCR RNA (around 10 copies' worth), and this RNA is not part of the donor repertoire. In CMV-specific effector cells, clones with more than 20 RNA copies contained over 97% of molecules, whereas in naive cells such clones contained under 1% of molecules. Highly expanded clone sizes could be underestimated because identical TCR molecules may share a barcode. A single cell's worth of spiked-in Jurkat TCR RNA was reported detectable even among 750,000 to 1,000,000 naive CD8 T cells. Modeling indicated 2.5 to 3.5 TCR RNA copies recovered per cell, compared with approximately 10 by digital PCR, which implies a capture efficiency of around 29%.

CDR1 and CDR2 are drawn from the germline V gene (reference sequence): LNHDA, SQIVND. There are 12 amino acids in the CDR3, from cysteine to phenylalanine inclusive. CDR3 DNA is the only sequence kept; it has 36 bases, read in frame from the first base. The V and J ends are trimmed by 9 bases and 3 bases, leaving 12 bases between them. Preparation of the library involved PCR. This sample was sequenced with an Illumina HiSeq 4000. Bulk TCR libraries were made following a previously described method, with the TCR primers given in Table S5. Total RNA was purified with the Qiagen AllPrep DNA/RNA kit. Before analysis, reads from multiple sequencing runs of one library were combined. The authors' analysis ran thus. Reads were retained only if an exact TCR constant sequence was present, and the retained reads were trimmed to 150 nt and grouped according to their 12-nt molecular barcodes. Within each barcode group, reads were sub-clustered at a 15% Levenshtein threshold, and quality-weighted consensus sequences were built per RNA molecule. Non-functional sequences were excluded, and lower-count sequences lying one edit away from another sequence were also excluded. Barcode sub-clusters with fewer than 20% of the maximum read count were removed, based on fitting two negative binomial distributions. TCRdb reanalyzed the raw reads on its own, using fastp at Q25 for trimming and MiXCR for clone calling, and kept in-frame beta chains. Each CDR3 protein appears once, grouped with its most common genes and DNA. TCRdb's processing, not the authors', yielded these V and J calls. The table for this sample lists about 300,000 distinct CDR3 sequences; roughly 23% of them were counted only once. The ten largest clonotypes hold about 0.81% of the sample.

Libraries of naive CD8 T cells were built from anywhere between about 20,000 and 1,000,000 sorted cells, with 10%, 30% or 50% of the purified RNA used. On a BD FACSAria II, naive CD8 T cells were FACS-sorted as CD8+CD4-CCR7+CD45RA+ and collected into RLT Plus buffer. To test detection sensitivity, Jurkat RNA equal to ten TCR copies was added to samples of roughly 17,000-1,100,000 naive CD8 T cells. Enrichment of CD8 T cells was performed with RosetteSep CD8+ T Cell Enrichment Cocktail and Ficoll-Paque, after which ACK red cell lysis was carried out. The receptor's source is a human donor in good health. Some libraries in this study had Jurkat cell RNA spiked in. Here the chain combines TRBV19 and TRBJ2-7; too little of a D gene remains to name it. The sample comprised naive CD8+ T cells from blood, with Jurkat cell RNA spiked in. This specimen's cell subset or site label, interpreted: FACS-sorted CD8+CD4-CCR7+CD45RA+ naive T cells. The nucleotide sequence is TGTGCCAGCAGCTTCGGAAACTACGAGCAGTACTTC. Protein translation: CASSFGNYEQYF.